This note documents a single TCR beta chain sequence. This specimen belongs to a study of cytotoxic CD8 clonotypes in ibrutinib-treated CLL. Germline V CDR1 and CDR2: MDHEN, SYDVKM. V dropped 6 bases and J dropped 8; count of bases not matched to a gene: 21. This CDR3 spans 17 amino acids. Sequenced by immunoSEQ multiplex PCR; TCRdb stores in-frame clones only, minus some. The repertoire holds 45,000 or so clones, with roughly 63% as singletons. The material was PBMCs, obtained after 24 months of ibrutinib treatment. The gene calls are TRBV28 and TRBJ1-2, with 7 bases aligning to TRBD1. The clonotype originates from a human donor with chronic lymphocytic leukemia. The CDR3 DNA sequence: TGTGCCAGCAGCCAAGGACTTGACAGGGCCAGACTGGAGGGCTACACCTTC. Its translation is CASSQGLDRARLEGYTF.